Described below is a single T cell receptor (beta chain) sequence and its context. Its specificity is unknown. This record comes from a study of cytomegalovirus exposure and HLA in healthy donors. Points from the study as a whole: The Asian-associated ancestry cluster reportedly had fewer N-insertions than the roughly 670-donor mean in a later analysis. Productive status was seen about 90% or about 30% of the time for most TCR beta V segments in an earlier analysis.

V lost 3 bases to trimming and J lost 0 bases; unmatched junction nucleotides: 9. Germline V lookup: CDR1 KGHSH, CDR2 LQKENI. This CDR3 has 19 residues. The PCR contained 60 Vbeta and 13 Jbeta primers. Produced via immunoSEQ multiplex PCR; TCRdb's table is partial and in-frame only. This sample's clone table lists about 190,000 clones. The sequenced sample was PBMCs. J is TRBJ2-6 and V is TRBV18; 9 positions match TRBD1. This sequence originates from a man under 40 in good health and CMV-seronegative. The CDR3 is CASSPRGDRDRSGANVLTF. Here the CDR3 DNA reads TGTGCCAGCTCACCCCGGGGGGACAGGGATCGCTCTGGGGCCAACGTCCTGACTTTC.